This T cell receptor beta chain was recorded in a study (dated by TCRdb to about 2015). Notes on the research overall: The study set out to test whether tumor-infiltrating Tregs in breast cancer get recruited from blood Tregs or are instead converted in situ from other CD4+ T cell subsets.

This clonotype qualifies as large (0.1 to 1%). Its antigen is still unknown. Per-base qualities were not stored, and no clone one base away is much larger. Summary of the overall study and its limitations: Tumor-infiltrating Treg TCR alpha and beta sequences overlapped most with tumor naive CD4+ T cells, then with blood naive CD4+ T cells. Validation in the larger cohort was restricted to a single TCR beta V-J rearrangement rather than whole repertoires. Tumor memory CD4+ T cell TCR gene usage clustered with blood and lymph node memory CD4+ cells and lymph node naive CD4+ cells.

According to the germline V gene, CDR1 reads SGHDT and CDR2 reads YYEEEE. Trimming removed 3 bases from V and 6 bases from J, leaving 16 bases between the germline ends. From the cysteine up to the phenylalanine, the CDR3 has a length of 15 residues. CDR3 DNA only is kept here, 45 bases in frame from base 1. Full-length TCR variable regions were amplified by 5' RACE PCR with constant-region reverse primers, followed by semi-nested PCR with Nested Universal Primer A. Using the ReliaPrep RNA Cell Miniprep System, total RNA was extracted, and the SMARTer RACE 5'/3' Kit was then used to reverse transcribe the RNA into 5'RACE-ready cDNA. Multiplex adaptors were used to barcode the full-length TCR alpha and beta libraries, which were then sequenced on an Illumina MiSeq. Turning to the authors' computational methods: Sequencing data were pooled across the five patients for each of nine subset-tissue groups and compared by unsupervised clustering of TCR gene usage. The Morisita-Horn index, with shared sequences weighted by their contribution to each repertoire, was used to calculate repertoire similarity. The raw public data were reprocessed by TCRdb itself: fastp quality trimming at Q25, MiXCR clonotype calling, in-frame beta chains only. Rows matching on CDR3 protein sequence are summarized as one entry with the most common DNA and genes. The authors' filters were not applied to this entry. Across this sample there are roughly 7,800 distinct CDR3 sequences, with about a sixth seen only once. About 3.7% of the sample is in the top ten clones.

Memory CD4+ T cells were isolated as CD4+CD45RO+CD25- cells. Tregs, naive and memory CD4+ T cells from tumor, blood and ipsilateral draining lymph nodes of a handful of breast cancer patients underwent full-length TCR alpha and beta sequencing. Ficoll density gradient centrifugation was used to isolate mononuclear cells from lymph nodes or from approximately 46 ml of peripheral blood. Sorted cell populations were confirmed by FACS to exceed 90% purity. Recombination linked TRBV5-6 to TRBJ2-1; the D call is tentative, TRBD1 or TRBD2, as each matches 5 bases. This sequence originates from a female donor with breast cancer. Sequenced input: memory CD4+ T cells sorted from blood. Per the publication, the cell subset or site label means: memory CD4+ T cells, CD4+CD45RO+CD25-. CDR3 sequence: CASSWTGRQPNEQFF. The base sequence is TGTGCCAGCAGCTGGACGGGACGCCAACCCAATGAGCAGTTCTTC.